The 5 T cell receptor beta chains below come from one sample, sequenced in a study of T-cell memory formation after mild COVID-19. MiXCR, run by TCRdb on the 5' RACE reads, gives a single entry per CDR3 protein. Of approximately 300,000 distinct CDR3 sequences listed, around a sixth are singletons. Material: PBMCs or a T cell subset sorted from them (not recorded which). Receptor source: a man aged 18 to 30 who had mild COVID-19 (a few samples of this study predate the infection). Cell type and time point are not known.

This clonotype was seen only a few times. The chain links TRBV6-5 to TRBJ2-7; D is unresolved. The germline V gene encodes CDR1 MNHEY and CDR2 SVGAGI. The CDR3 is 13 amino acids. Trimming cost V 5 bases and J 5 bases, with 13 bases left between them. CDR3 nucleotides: TGTGCCAGCAGTACCGGACGGCGTAACGAGCAGTACTTC. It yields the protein CASSTGRRNEQYF.

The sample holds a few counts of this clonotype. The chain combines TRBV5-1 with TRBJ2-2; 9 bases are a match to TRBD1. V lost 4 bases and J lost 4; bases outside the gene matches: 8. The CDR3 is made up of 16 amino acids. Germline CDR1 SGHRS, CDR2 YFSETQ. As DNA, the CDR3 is TGCGCCAGCAGCCTGCAGGGACAGGGTGCCACCGGGGAGCTGTTTTTT. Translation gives CASSLQGQGATGELFF.

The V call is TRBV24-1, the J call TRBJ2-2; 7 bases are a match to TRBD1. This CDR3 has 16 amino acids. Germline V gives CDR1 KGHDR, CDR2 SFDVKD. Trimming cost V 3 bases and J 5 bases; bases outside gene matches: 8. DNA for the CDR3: TGTGCCACCAGTGATCCGGGTCAGGGGGAGACCGGGGAGCTGTTTTTT. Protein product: CATSDPGQGETGELFF.

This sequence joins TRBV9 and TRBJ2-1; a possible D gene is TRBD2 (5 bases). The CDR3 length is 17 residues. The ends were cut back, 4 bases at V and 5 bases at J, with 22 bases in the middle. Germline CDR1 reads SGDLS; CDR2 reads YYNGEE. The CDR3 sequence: CASSPQSSGIQNNEQFF. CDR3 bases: TGTGCCAGCAGCCCCCAATCTTCGGGGATACAAAACAATGAGCAGTTCTTC.

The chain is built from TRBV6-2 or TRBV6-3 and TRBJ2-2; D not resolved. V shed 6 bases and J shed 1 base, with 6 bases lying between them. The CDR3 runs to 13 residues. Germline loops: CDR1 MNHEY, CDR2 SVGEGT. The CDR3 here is CASRLGNTGELFF. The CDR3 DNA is TGTGCCAGCAGACTTGGGAACACCGGGGAGCTGTTTTTT.